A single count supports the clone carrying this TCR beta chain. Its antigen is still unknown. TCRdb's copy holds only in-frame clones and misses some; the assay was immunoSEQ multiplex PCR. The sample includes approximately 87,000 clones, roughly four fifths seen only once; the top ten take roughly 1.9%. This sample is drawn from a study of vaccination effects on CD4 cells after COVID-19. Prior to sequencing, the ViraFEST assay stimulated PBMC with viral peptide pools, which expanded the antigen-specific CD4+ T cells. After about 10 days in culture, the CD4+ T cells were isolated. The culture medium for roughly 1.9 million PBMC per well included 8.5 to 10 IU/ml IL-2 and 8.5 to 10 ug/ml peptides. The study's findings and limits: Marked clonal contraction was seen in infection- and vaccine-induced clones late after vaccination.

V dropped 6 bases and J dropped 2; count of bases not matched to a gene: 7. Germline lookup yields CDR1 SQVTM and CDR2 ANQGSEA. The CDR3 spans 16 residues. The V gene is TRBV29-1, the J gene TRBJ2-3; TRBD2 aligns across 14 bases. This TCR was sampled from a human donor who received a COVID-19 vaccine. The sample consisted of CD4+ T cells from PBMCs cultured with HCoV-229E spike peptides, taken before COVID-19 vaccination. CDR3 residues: CSVVPGLAGATDTQYF. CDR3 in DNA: TGCAGCGTGGTCCCGGGACTAGCGGGGGCCACAGATACGCAGTATTTT.